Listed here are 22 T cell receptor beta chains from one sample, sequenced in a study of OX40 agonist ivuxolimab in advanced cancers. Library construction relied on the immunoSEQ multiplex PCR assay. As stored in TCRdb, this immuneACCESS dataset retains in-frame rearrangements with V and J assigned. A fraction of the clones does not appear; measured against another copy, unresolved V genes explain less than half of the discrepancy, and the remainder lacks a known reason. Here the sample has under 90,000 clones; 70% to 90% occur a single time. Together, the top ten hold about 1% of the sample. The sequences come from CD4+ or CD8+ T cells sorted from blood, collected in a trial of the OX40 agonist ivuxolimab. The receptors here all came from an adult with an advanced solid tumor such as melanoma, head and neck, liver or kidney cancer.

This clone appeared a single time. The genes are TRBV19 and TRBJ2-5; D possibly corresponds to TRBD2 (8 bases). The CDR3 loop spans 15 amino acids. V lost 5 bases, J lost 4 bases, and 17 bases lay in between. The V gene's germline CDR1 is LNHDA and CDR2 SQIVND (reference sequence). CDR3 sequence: CASSVGQAGGETQYF. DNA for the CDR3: TGTGCCAGTAGTGTAGGACAGGCGGGGGGAGAGACCCAGTACTTC.

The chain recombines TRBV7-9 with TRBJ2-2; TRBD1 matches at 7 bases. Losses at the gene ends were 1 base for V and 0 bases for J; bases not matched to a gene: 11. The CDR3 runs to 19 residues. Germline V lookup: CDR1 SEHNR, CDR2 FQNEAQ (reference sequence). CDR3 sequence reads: CASSLVRTIGGPNTGELFF. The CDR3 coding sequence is TGTGCCAGCAGCTTAGTCCGAACCATAGGGGGCCCGAACACCGGGGAGCTGTTTTTT.

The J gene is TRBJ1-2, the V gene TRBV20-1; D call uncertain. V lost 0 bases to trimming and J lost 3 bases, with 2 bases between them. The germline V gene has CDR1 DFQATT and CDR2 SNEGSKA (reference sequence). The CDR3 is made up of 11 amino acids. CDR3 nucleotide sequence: TGCAGTGCTAGAGAGGACTATGGCTACACCTTC. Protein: CSAREDYGYTF.

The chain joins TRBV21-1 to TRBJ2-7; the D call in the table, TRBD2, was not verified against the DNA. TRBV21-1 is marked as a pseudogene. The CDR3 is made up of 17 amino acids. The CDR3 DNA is TGTGCCAGCAGGAAAAAAACACGCGGGAGGGCCGTGTGTGAGCAGTACTTC. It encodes CASRKKTRGRAVCEQYF.

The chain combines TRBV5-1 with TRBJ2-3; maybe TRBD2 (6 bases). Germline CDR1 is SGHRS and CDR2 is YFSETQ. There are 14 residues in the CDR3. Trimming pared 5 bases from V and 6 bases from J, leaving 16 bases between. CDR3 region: CASRGSDRGDTQYF. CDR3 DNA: TGCGCCAGCAGAGGTAGCGACCGGGGGGATACGCAGTATTTT.

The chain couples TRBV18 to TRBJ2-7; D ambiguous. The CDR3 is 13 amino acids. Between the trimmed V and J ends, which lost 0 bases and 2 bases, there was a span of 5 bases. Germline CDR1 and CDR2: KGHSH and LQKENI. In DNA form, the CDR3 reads TGTGCCAGCTCACCACCGGTGGCCTACGAGCAGTACTTC. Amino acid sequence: CASSPPVAYEQYF.

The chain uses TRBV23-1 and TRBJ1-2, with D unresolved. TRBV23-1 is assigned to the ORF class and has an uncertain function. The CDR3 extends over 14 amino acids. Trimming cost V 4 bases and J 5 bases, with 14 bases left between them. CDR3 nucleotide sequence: TGCGCCAGCAGTCGGATAGGCTCTGGGTATGGCTACACCTTC. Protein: CASSRIGSGYGYTF.

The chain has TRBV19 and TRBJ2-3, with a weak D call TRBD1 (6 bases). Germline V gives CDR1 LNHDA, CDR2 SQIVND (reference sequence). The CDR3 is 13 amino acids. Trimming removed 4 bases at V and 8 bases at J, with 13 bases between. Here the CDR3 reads CASSRTEAVTQYF. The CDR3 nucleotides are TGTGCCAGTAGTAGGACAGAGGCAGTTACGCAGTATTTT. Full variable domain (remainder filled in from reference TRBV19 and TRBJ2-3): DGGITQSPKYLFRKEGQNVTLSCEQNLNHDAMYWYRQDPGQGLRLIYYSQIVNDFQKGDIAEGYSVSREKKESFPLTVTSAQKNPTAFYLCASSRTEAVTQYFGPGTRLTVL.

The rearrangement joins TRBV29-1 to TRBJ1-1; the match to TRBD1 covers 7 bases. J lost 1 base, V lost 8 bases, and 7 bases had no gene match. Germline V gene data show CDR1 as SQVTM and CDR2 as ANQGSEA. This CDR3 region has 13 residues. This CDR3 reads CSTSNRGNTEAFF. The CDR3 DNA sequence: TGCAGCACCTCAAACAGGGGGAACACTGAAGCTTTCTTT.

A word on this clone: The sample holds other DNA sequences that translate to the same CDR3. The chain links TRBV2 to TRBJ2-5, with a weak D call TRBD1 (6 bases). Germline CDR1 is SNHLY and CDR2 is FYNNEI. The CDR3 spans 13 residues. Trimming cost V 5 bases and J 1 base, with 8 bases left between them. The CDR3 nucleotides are TGTGCCAGCAGTAGGGACACCCAAGAGACCCAGTACTTC. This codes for CASSRDTQETQYF.

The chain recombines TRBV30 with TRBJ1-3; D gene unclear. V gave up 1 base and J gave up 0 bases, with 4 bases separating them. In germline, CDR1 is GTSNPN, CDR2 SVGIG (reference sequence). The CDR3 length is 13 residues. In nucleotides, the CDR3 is TGTGCCTGGAGTGATAACTCTGGAAACACCATATATTTT. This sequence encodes CAWSDNSGNTIYF.

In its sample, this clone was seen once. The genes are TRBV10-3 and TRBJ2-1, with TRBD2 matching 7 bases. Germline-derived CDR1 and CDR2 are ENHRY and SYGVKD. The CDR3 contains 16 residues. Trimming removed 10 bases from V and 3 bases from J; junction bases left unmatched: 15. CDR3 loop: CATRAGDRPVYNEQFF. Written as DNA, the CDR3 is TGTGCCACTCGGGCGGGGGACCGTCCAGTCTACAATGAGCAGTTCTTC.

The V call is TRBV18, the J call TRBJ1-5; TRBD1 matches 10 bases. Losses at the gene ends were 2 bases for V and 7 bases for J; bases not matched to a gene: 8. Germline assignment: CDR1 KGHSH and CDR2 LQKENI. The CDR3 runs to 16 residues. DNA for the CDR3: TGTGCCAGCTCACCAACCGGGACAGGGGTGGGACAGCCCCAGCATTTT. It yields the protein CASSPTGTGVGQPQHF.

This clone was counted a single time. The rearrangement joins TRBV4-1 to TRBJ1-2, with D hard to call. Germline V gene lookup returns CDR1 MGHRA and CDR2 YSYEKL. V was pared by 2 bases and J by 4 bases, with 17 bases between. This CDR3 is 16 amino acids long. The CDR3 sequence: CASSQPTRVKGYGYTF. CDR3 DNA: TGCGCCAGCAGCCAACCTACAAGGGTAAAGGGCTATGGCTACACCTTC.

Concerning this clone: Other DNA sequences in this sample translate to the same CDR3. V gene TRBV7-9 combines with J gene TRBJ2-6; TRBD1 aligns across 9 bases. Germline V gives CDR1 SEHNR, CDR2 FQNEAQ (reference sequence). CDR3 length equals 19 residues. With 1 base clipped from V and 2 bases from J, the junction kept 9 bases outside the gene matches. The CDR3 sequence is CASSLGVMGQGTGANVLTF. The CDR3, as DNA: TGTGCCAGCAGCTTAGGTGTGATGGGACAGGGAACTGGGGCCAACGTCCTGACTTTC.

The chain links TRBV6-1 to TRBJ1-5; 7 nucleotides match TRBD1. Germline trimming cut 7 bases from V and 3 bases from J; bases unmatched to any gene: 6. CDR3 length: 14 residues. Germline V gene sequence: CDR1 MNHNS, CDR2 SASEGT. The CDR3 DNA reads TGTGCCAGCAACCGAGGACAGGACAATCAGCCCCAGCATTTT. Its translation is CASNRGQDNQPQHF.

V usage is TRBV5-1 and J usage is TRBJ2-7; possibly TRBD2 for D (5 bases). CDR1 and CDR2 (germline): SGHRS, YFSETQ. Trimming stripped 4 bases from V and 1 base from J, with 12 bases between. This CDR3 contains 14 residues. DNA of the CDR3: TGCGCCAGCAGCCTCGCCGGGAAATCCTACGAGCAGTACTTC. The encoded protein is CASSLAGKSYEQYF.

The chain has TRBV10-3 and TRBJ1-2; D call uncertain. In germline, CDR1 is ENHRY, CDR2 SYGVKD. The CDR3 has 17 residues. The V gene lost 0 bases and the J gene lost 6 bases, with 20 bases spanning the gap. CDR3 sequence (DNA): TGTGCCATCAGTGAGTCGGGCCGCCTTCCGGGAGGGAATGGCTACACCTTC. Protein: CAISESGRLPGGNGYTF.

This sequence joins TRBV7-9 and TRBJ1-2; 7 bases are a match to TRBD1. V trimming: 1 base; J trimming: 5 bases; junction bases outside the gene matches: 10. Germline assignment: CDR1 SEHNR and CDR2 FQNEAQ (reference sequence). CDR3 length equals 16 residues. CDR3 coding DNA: TGTGCCAGCAGCTTAGGGCACGGGACAGCCCTATATGGCTACACCTTC. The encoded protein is CASSLGHGTALYGYTF. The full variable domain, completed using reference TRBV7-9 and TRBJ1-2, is DTGVSQNPRHKITKRGQNVTFRCDPISEHNRLYWYRQTLGQGPEFLTYFQNEAQLEKSRLLSDRFSAERPKGSFSTLEIQRTEQGDSAMYLCASSLGHGTALYGYTFGSGTRLTVV.

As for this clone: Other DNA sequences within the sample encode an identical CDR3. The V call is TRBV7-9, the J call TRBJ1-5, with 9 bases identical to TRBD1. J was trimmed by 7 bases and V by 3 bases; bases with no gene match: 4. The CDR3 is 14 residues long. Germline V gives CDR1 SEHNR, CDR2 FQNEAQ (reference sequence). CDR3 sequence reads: CASSLGTGNQPQHF. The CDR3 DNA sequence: TGTGCCAGCAGCTTGGGGACAGGGAACCAGCCCCAGCATTTT.

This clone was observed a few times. The CDR3 reads CASSLAQGGSGSRETQYF. In nucleotides, the CDR3 is TGCGCCAGCAGCTTGGCCCAGGGAGGTAGCGGGAGTCGAGAGACCCAGTACTTC. The rearrangement uses TRBV5-1 and TRBJ2-5, with 9 bases lining up with TRBD2. V shed 0 bases and J 4 bases; nucleotides not matched to a gene: 13. In germline, CDR1 is SGHRS, CDR2 YFSETQ. The CDR3 runs to 18 residues.

In DNA, the CDR3 is TGTGCCAGCAGCTCGGGACTAGCGGGAGGGACAAGGAACGAGCAGTACTTC. Protein: CASSSGLAGGTRNEQYF. The chain is built from TRBV5-5 and TRBJ2-7, with 16 bases aligning to TRBD2. Germline V lookup: CDR1 SGHKS, CDR2 YYEKEE (reference sequence). The V gene end was trimmed by 3 bases and the J gene end by 5 bases; junction bases not matched to a gene: 8. The CDR3 extends over 17 amino acids.